The rows below give T cell receptor beta chains drawn from one sample of a study of T cells after yellow fever vaccination. TCRdb re-analysed the 5' RACE reads in MiXCR, keeping a single row per CDR3 protein. The sample has more than 350,000 distinct CDR3 sequences, more than 9% seen once. Source: PBMCs, taken on the day of the first yellow fever vaccination. The receptors stem from a man younger than 30 who received the YFV17D yellow fever vaccine. The CDR3 runs from the conserved cysteine through the conserved F or W. The D gene is left open where the match is weak. Size is omitted from some rows. Given values are once, few, many or a class for expanded clones.

v_gene: TRBV14; j_gene: TRBJ2-3; d_gene: .; abundance: .; CDR3nt: TGTGCCAGCAGCCAACTGGGACCCAACTCAGATACGCAGTATTTT; CDR3aa: CASSQLGPNSDTQYF
v_gene: TRBV6-6; j_gene: TRBJ2-1; d_gene: .; abundance: .; CDR3nt: TGTGCCAGCAGTTACCAAGGAAGCAATGAGCAGTTCTTC; CDR3aa: CASSYQGSNEQFF
v_gene: TRBV11-1; j_gene: TRBJ2-6; d_gene: TRBD1; abundance: .; CDR3nt: TGTGCCAGCAGCTTAGTGAGTTGGGACAGGGTGCTTGGGGCCAACGTCCTGACTTTC; CDR3aa: CASSLVSWDRVLGANVLTF
v_gene: TRBV30; j_gene: TRBJ1-1; d_gene: .; abundance: few; CDR3nt: TGTGCCTGGAGACCACCGCGGGGTGAGGTTGAAGCTTTCTTT; CDR3aa: CAWRPPRGEVEAFF
v_gene: TRBV24-1; j_gene: TRBJ2-3; d_gene: .; abundance: few; CDR3nt: TGTGCCACCAGTGACCCAAGCACAGATACGCAGTATTTT; CDR3aa: CATSDPSTDTQYF
v_gene: TRBV6-1; j_gene: TRBJ2-2; d_gene: TRBD1; abundance: .; CDR3nt: TGTGCCAGCGGGGGACAGCTCAACACCGGGGAGCTGTTTTTT; CDR3aa: CASGGQLNTGELFF
v_gene: TRBV4-1; j_gene: TRBJ1-1; d_gene: .; abundance: .; CDR3nt: TGCGCCAGCAGCCAAGAAAGAGGCTGGGGCACTGAAGCTTTCTTT; CDR3aa: CASSQERGWGTEAFF
v_gene: TRBV7-2; j_gene: TRBJ2-2; d_gene: .; abundance: few; CDR3nt: TGTGGCGGAAGGGCTAGCTGGGCCGGGGAGCTGTTTTTT; CDR3aa: CGGRASWAGELFF
v_gene: TRBV28; j_gene: TRBJ2-2; d_gene: TRBD1; abundance: many; CDR3nt: TGTGCCAGCCCGCCATCGGGGACAGCGAACACCGGGGAGCTGTTTTTT; CDR3aa: CASPPSGTANTGELFF
v_gene: TRBV20-1; j_gene: TRBJ2-1; d_gene: TRBD2; abundance: .; CDR3nt: TGCAGTGCTAGAGTCGGGGGGTACAATGAGCAGTTATTC; CDR3aa: CSARVGGYNEQLF
v_gene: TRBV9; j_gene: TRBJ2-5; d_gene: TRBD2; abundance: .; CDR3nt: TGTGCCAGTACCGAGGGTAGCGGGGGTTTCCAAGAGACCCAGTACTTC; CDR3aa: CASTEGSGGFQETQYF
v_gene: TRBV7-2; j_gene: TRBJ2-4; d_gene: .; abundance: many; CDR3nt: TGTGCCAGCAGCTTAGGGCAGGGAAAAAACATTCAGTACTTC; CDR3aa: CASSLGQGKNIQYF
v_gene: TRBV4-3; j_gene: TRBJ1-3; d_gene: .; abundance: .; CDR3nt: TGCGCCAGCAGCCAAGATCATGGAGGGGCAGGAAACACCATATATTTT; CDR3aa: CASSQDHGGAGNTIYF
v_gene: TRBV25-1; j_gene: TRBJ1-1; d_gene: .; abundance: .; CDR3nt: TGTGCCAGCAGTGAATCAATGGAGTACACTGAAGCTTTCTTT; CDR3aa: CASSESMEYTEAFF
v_gene: TRBV4-3; j_gene: TRBJ1-4; d_gene: TRBD1; abundance: .; CDR3nt: TGCGCCAGCAGCCGGGACGGGACAGGGAATGAAAAACTGTTTTTT; CDR3aa: CASSRDGTGNEKLFF
v_gene: TRBV20-1; j_gene: TRBJ2-3; d_gene: .; abundance: .; CDR3nt: TGCAGTGCTAATAGCCCAGGCACCAAATGGGGGCCCACAGATACGCAGTATTTT; CDR3aa: CSANSPGTKWGPTDTQYF
v_gene: TRBV4-2; j_gene: TRBJ2-2; d_gene: .; abundance: few; CDR3nt: TGTGCCAGCAGCCAAGAGAGGAAGACCGGGGAGCTGTTTTTT; CDR3aa: CASSQERKTGELFF
v_gene: TRBV5-1; j_gene: TRBJ2-1; d_gene: .; abundance: few; CDR3nt: TGCGCCAGCACAGGGAGTAATGAGCAGTTCTTC; CDR3aa: CASTGSNEQFF
v_gene: TRBV29-1; j_gene: TRBJ2-5; d_gene: .; abundance: .; CDR3nt: TGCAGCGGGACAGCCCAAGAGACCCAGTACTTC; CDR3aa: CSGTAQETQYF
v_gene: TRBV7-2; j_gene: TRBJ2-3; d_gene: .; abundance: .; CDR3nt: TGTGCCAGCAGCTCACTTGCCGGGACACCGCAGTATTTT; CDR3aa: CASSSLAGTPQYF
v_gene: TRBV10-3; j_gene: TRBJ2-3; d_gene: TRBD2; abundance: .; CDR3nt: TGTGCCATCCAGAGGGCGGGGGAAACAGATACGCAGTATTTT; CDR3aa: CAIQRAGETDTQYF
v_gene: TRBV20-1; j_gene: TRBJ1-5; d_gene: .; abundance: few; CDR3nt: TGCAGTGCTGGCGTGCCCAGGGGAAGCAATCAGCCCCAGCATTTT; CDR3aa: CSAGVPRGSNQPQHF
v_gene: TRBV7-2; j_gene: TRBJ1-1; d_gene: .; abundance: .; CDR3nt: TGTGCCAGCAGCTTCTGGAAAGGGGCTACTGAAGCTTTCTTT; CDR3aa: CASSFWKGATEAFF
v_gene: TRBV2; j_gene: TRBJ2-2; d_gene: TRBD1; abundance: .; CDR3nt: TGTGCCAGCAGTGGGGGACAGGGGAAGAACACCGGGGAGCTGTTTTTT; CDR3aa: CASSGGQGKNTGELFF
v_gene: TRBV27; j_gene: TRBJ2-3; d_gene: .; abundance: many; CDR3nt: TGTGCCAGCAGTTTAGGATGGGGGACTAGCACAGATACGCAGTATTTT; CDR3aa: CASSLGWGTSTDTQYF
v_gene: TRBV6-2/TRBV6-3; j_gene: TRBJ1-1; d_gene: .; abundance: .; CDR3nt: TGTGCCAGCACCCTAACGTCGTCCACTGAAGCTTTCTTT; CDR3aa: CASTLTSSTEAFF
v_gene: TRBV4-2; j_gene: TRBJ2-7; d_gene: TRBD2; abundance: .; CDR3nt: TGTGCCAGCAGCCAAGGGACTAGAGACTCCGAGCAGTACTTC; CDR3aa: CASSQGTRDSEQYF
v_gene: TRBV24-1; j_gene: TRBJ2-1; d_gene: TRBD1; abundance: .; CDR3nt: TGTGCCACCTCGGACAGGATTTACAATGAGCAGTTCTTC; CDR3aa: CATSDRIYNEQFF
v_gene: TRBV2; j_gene: TRBJ2-2; d_gene: TRBD2; abundance: few; CDR3nt: TGTGCCAGCAGTGAAACGGGACTAGCGGTAAACACCGGGGAGCTGTTTTTT; CDR3aa: CASSETGLAVNTGELFF
v_gene: TRBV15; j_gene: TRBJ2-7; d_gene: TRBD1; abundance: .; CDR3nt: TGTGCCACCAGCAGAGATTGGGCAGGGGGTGCGTACGAGCAGTACTTC; CDR3aa: CATSRDWAGGAYEQYF
v_gene: TRBV29-1; j_gene: TRBJ1-3; d_gene: .; abundance: few; CDR3nt: TGCAGCGCTGGGACCCGAAACACCATATATTTT; CDR3aa: CSAGTRNTIYF